The 10 T cell receptor beta chains below all came from one sample that was sequenced in a study of CD4 and CD8 cells across lung adenocarcinoma regions. TCRdb independently ran MiXCR on the PCR reads; one entry per CDR3 protein. The profile shows about 23,000 distinct CDR3 sequences, over 40% of them singletons. The source material was CD4+ T cells from the center of a lung tumor. Every receptor here comes from a male donor with lung adenocarcinoma. The CD4 and CD8 labels of this study may be unreliable.

The J gene is TRBJ2-1, the V gene TRBV15; 7 bases map to TRBD1. The closer fit of TRBJ2-7 to the DNA end suggests the J call may be wrong. The V gene's germline CDR1 is LNHNV and CDR2 YYDKDF (reference sequence). The CDR3 has 15 amino acids. The CDR3 nucleotides are TGTGCCACGAGGAGAGGGGGCGGCGGCAAAGAGACGCAGTACTTC. This translates into CATRRGGGGKETQYF.

V is TRBV10-1 and J is TRBJ2-3; perhaps TRBD2 as D (5 bases). Germline-derived CDR1 and CDR2 are WNHNN and SYGVQD (reference sequence). Between the trimmed V and J ends, which lost 5 bases and 11 bases, there was a span of 20 bases. The CDR3 covers 14 residues. The CDR3 region is CASSRDLSTGEQYF. The DNA of the CDR3 is TGCGCCAGCAGTCGGGATTTGAGCACCGGGGAGCAGTATTTT.

The chain has TRBV6-1 and TRBJ2-2, with a possible D match to TRBD2 (6 bases). This CDR3 is built from 15 residues. From germline, CDR1 is MNHNS and CDR2 SASEGT. V lost 9 bases to trimming and J lost 13 bases, with 27 bases between them. As DNA, the CDR3 is TGTGCCAGGGGACTCCAGTCCGTGAGCACAGAGACGCTGTTTTTT. It is translated as CARGLQSVSTETLFF.

This clonotype was recorded a few times. This CDR3 is CASNDSPYSNQPQHF. Here the CDR3 DNA reads TGTGCCAGCAACGACAGCCCCTATAGCAATCAGCCCCAGCATTTT. The rearrangement joins TRBV6-1 to TRBJ1-5; D perhaps matches TRBD1 (5 bases). The germline V gene encodes CDR1 MNHNS and CDR2 SASEGT. The length of the CDR3 is 15 residues. With 7 bases removed from V and 0 bases from J, the gap between germline ends came to 13 bases.

DNA of the CDR3: TGTGCCAGCAGTTACTCAGGGGCCCGGGGAGAGACCCAGTACTTC. Its translation is CASSYSGARGETQYF. This rearrangement joins TRBV6-5 to TRBJ2-1; D may be TRBD1 or TRBD2 (5 bases each). The J call is in doubt because the DNA end fits TRBJ2-5 better. This CDR3 comprises 15 residues. Germline-derived CDR1 and CDR2 are MNHEY and SVGAGI.

This clonotype is categorized as medium-sized (0.01 to 0.1%). The chain links TRBV10-3 to TRBJ2-1; 7 bases agree with TRBD2. V lost 4 bases and J lost 2; bases outside the gene matches: 5. The CDR3 extends over 15 amino acids. Per the germline V gene, CDR1 is ENHRY and CDR2 is SYGVKD. The CDR3, as DNA: TGTGCCATCAGTGGGTACAGCGGGACCTACAATGAGCAGTTCTTC. Translation gives CAISGYSGTYNEQFF.

As concerns this clonotype: One end of the junction fails to match germline, which may point to a read error. The V gene is TRBV5-4, the J gene TRBJ2-3; D might be TRBD1 or TRBD2, each matching 5 bases. The DNA end is more similar to TRBJ2-4, so the J call may be wrong. The CDR3 spans 15 residues. Germline CDR1 SGHNT, CDR2 YYREEE (reference sequence). The CDR3 DNA is TGTGCCAGCGGCAAGGGGCCGGGGCGCAAAAACACTCAGTACTTC. This translates into CASGKGPGRKNTQYF.

Concerning this clonotype: One end of the junction does not line up with germline, which may come from a read error. The CDR3 sequence: CAGLGLQAVSTDAQYF. In nucleotides, the CDR3 is TGTGCCGGCCTTGGACTCCAGGCTGTGAGCACAGATGCGCAGTATTTT. This chain links TRBV6-1 with TRBJ2-2; D is perhaps TRBD2 (5 bases). The J call may not be correct, given that the DNA end is closer to TRBJ2-3. From germline, CDR1 is MNHNS and CDR2 SASEGT. The CDR3 has 16 residues.

This clonotype has a single count. The chain is built from TRBV7-2 and TRBJ2-5; D remains ambiguous. The J call may be faulty, since TRBJ2-7 better matches the DNA end. Germline V gene data show CDR1 as SGHTA and CDR2 as FQGNSA. CDR3 length: 11 residues. The CDR3 is CASSPCYEQYF. DNA for the CDR3: TGTGCCAGCAGCCCGTGCTACGAGCAGTACTTC.

This clonotype was seen ten or more times. The DNA is omitted, as the CDR3 cannot be located on it reliably, and the CDR3 follows TCRdb's listing. The chain is built from TRBV6-5 and TRBJ2-1; the DNA was not used to check the table's D call, TRBD2. Germline values: CDR1 MNHEY, CDR2 SVGAGI. The CDR3 is 15 amino acids long, termini counted. The CDR3 here is CASSSSGGLYNEQFF.